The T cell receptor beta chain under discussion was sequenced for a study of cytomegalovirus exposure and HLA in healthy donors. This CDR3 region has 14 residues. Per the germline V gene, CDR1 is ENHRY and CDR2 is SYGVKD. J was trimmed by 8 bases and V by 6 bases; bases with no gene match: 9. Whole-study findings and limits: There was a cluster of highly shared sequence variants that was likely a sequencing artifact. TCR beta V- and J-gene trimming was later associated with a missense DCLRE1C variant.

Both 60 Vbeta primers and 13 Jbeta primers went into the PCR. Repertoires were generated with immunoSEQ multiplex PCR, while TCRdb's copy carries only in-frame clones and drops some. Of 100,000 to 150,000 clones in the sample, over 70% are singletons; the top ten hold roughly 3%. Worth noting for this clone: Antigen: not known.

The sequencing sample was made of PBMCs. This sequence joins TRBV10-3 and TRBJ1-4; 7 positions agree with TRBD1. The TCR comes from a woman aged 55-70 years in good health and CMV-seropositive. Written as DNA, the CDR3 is TGTGCCATCAGACCCGACAGGGCCGGGGAAAAACTGTTTTTT. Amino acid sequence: CAIRPDRAGEKLFF.